These 20 T cell receptor beta chains originate from one sample sequenced in a study of beta chain features in type 1 diabetes. Study results and caveats: There was a moderate but significant shortening of TCRB CDR3s in all four CD4+ subsets of Type 1 diabetes patients.

Expressed TCRB transcripts were sequenced, since all the RNA that had been isolated was reverse transcribed. Sequencing used immunoSEQ multiplex PCR; TCRdb keeps in-frame clones, though not all of them. The table has 680,000 or so clones, about an eighth seen once. No antigen has been assigned to these receptors. Specimen: naive CD4+ T cells from blood. The receptor set was obtained from a man between 18 and 29 years old with type 1 diabetes.

This clone has a handful of counts. This chain uses TRBV30 with TRBJ1-3, with 9 bases that match TRBD1. Germline V gene data show CDR1 as GTSNPN and CDR2 as SVGIG (reference sequence). The CDR3 contains 19 residues. Germline trimming cut 1 base from V and 3 bases from J; bases unmatched to any gene: 16. CDR3 region: CAWSGDRVFNPNLGNTIYF. Here the CDR3 DNA reads TGTGCCTGGAGTGGGGACAGGGTCTTCAATCCCAACCTTGGAAACACCATATATTTT.

This chain joins TRBV9 and TRBJ2-7; 11 bases are a match to TRBD1. V trimming: 3 bases; J trimming: 5 bases; junction bases outside the gene matches: 7. Germline V lookup: CDR1 SGDLS, CDR2 YYNGEE. The CDR3 is made up of 15 amino acids. The CDR3 DNA is TGTGCCAGCAGCGCGACCGGGACAGGGGGTCACGAGCAGTACTTC. Translation gives CASSATGTGGHEQYF.

The chain combines TRBV29-1 with TRBJ2-3, with TRBD2 identical over 10 bases. The V gene's germline CDR1 is SQVTM and CDR2 ANQGSEA. V lost 1 base, J lost 7 bases, and 11 bases stayed unmatched. The CDR3 runs 16 residues. This chain's CDR3 is CSVEVVLAGGIYTQYF. Written as DNA, the CDR3 is TGCAGCGTTGAAGTAGTTTTAGCGGGGGGAATTTATACGCAGTATTTT.

This clone was detected a few times. The chain is built from TRBV9 and TRBJ2-3, with no clear D. Germline assignment: CDR1 SGDLS and CDR2 YYNGEE. V was cut by 4 bases and J by 3 bases, with 15 bases left in between. CDR3 length equals 15 residues. CDR3 protein: CASSPKGYGTDTQYF. DNA for the CDR3: TGTGCCAGCAGCCCCAAGGGTTACGGGACAGATACGCAGTATTTT.

This clone has just a few counts. The V call is TRBV30, the J call TRBJ2-5; TRBD1 matches at 7 bases. Germline CDR1 reads GTSNPN; CDR2 reads SVGIG (reference sequence). This CDR3 spans 17 amino acids. V lost 3 bases, J lost 4 bases, and 17 bases stayed unmatched. CDR3 sequence (DNA): TGTGCCTGGAGCACATCTCTACCCGGGACAGTCCCAGAGACCCAGTACTTC. This sequence encodes CAWSTSLPGTVPETQYF.

This chain joins TRBV4-1 and TRBJ1-1; D ambiguous. Trimming removed 7 bases from V and 3 bases from J, with 21 bases in between. Germline lookup yields CDR1 MGHRA and CDR2 YSYEKL. This CDR3 is built from 16 residues. CDR3 bases: TGCGCCAGCAACCCAAGGGATACGGAGTGGGACACTGAAGCTTTCTTT. Its translation is CASNPRDTEWDTEAFF.

This clone was seen a handful of times. V is TRBV7-3 and J is TRBJ1-1; no reliable D call. CDR3 size: 13 residues. V gave up 8 bases and J gave up 0 bases, with 10 bases separating them. CDR1 and CDR2 (germline): SGHTA, FQGTGA. The CDR3 DNA follows: TGTGCCAGCGCCGGAAACATGAACACTGAAGCTTTCTTT. Protein sequence: CASAGNMNTEAFF.

The table lists this clone with a few counts. The chain has TRBV5-4 and TRBJ2-2; no reliable D call. From germline, CDR1 is SGHNT and CDR2 YYREEE (reference sequence). V was shortened by 4 bases and J by 8 bases, with 15 bases between the two germline ends. This CDR3 region has 14 residues. The CDR3 bases are TGTGCCAGCAGCGGGTCCGGATCTGCGGGGGAGCTGTTTTTT. It codes for CASSGSGSAGELFF. The full variable domain, its missing parts supplied by reference TRBV5-4 and TRBJ2-2, is ETGVTQSPTHLIKTRGQQVTLRCSSQSGHNTVSWYQQALGQGPQFIFQYYREEENGRGNFPPRFSGLQFPNYSSELNVNALELDDSALYLCASSGSGSAGELFFGEGSRLTVL.

The chain combines TRBV30 with TRBJ1-3; D call uncertain. CDR3 length: 14 residues. Between the trimmed V and J ends, which lost 4 bases and 3 bases, there was a span of 13 bases. Germline V gene lookup returns CDR1 GTSNPN and CDR2 SVGIG (reference sequence). CDR3 in amino acids: CAWTEEVFGNTIYF. CDR3 coding DNA: TGTGCCTGGACTGAAGAGGTATTTGGAAACACCATATATTTT.

This sequence joins TRBV20-1 and TRBJ2-7; unclear D gene. The germline V gene has CDR1 DFQATT and CDR2 SNEGSKA (reference sequence). This CDR3 is 10 amino acids long. V was cut by 6 bases and J by 3 bases, with 6 bases left in between. Written as DNA, the CDR3 is TGCAGTGCGGATAACTACGAGCAGTACTTC. Translated, it gives CSADNYEQYF.

This clone occurred a few times. The rearrangement links TRBV29-1 to TRBJ1-4; 7 bases fit TRBD1. V lost 7 bases to trimming and J lost 7 bases; unmatched junction nucleotides: 15. The length of the CDR3 is 15 residues. Germline CDR1 reads SQVTM; CDR2 reads ANQGSEA. For the CDR3, the DNA is TGCAGCGGGGGGGAATTTGGGACAGCTCTTGAAAAACTGTTTTTT. This encodes CSGGEFGTALEKLFF.

This chain connects TRBV7-9 to TRBJ1-2; no reliable D call. V was shortened by 7 bases and J by 2 bases, with 14 bases between the two germline ends. CDR1 and CDR2 from the germline V gene are SEHNR and FQNEAQ (reference sequence). The CDR3 totals 14 residues. CDR3: CASTPVSSNYGYTF. The CDR3 DNA follows: TGTGCCAGCACCCCGGTGTCCTCCAACTATGGCTACACCTTC.

Only a few counts were recorded for this clone. This rearrangement joins TRBV18 to TRBJ2-7, with D perhaps TRBD1 (5 bases). V lost 2 bases and J lost 0, with 11 bases in between. Germline-derived CDR1 and CDR2 are KGHSH and LQKENI. The CDR3 has 15 residues. The CDR3 DNA follows: TGTGCCAGCTCACCAGAAGGTAGGGGCTCCTACGAGCAGTACTTC. It codes for CASSPEGRGSYEQYF.

The chain uses TRBV27 and TRBJ2-1; TRBD2 is a possible D gene (7 bases). The germline CDR1 and CDR2 sequences are MNHEY and SMNVEV (reference sequence). The CDR3 is made up of 16 amino acids. Trimming shortened V by 5 bases and J by 1 base, and 15 bases separated the two germline ends. CDR3 residues: CASSLLGGRSYNEQFF. In DNA form, the CDR3 reads TGTGCCAGCAGTCTTTTGGGGGGGCGATCCTACAATGAGCAGTTCTTC.

This clone was seen a few times. The chain has TRBV14 and TRBJ1-4, with TRBD1 matching 9 bases. There are 16 residues in the CDR3. The junction had 7 bases not matched to a gene; V was cut back by 2 bases and J by 6 bases. Germline CDR1 reads SGHDN; CDR2 reads FVKESK. CDR3 coding DNA: TGTGCCAGCAGCCAAATTGGACAGGGGATTTATGAAAAACTGTTTTTT. Translation: CASSQIGQGIYEKLFF.

In this sample, this clone turned up a few times. This rearrangement joins TRBV7-2 to TRBJ2-5, with D tentatively TRBD1 or TRBD2 (5 bases each). Germline V CDR1 and CDR2: SGHTA, FQGNSA. This CDR3 spans 16 amino acids. Between the trimmed V and J ends, which lost 3 bases and 1 base, there was a span of 15 bases. Here the CDR3 reads CASSLRVGRTQETQYF. The CDR3 DNA reads as TGTGCCAGCAGCTTGCGGGTGGGGCGGACCCAAGAGACCCAGTACTTC.

This clone has just a few counts. This specimen includes other DNA sequences encoding the same CDR3. This chain links TRBV5-1 with TRBJ1-1, with TRBD1 as a possible D gene (5 bases). CDR3 size: 14 residues. V was shortened by 1 base and J by 0 bases, with 7 bases between the two germline ends. Looked up from germline, CDR1 is SGHRS and CDR2 is YFSETQ. CDR3 coding DNA: TGCGCCAGCAGCTTGAGACAGATGAACACTGAAGCTTTCTTT. Translation gives CASSLRQMNTEAFF.

This chain joins TRBV10-3 and TRBJ1-2; D is unresolved. V was shortened by 0 bases and J by 2 bases, with 7 bases between the two germline ends. Germline CDR1 reads ENHRY; CDR2 reads SYGVKD. CDR3 size: 14 residues. Here the CDR3 reads CAISESYGNYGYTF. The CDR3 DNA is TGTGCCATCAGTGAGTCGTACGGGAACTATGGCTACACCTTC.

This clone was detected a few times. The gene calls are TRBV23-1 and TRBJ2-7; D not resolved. Being an ORF, TRBV23-1 has a function that is uncertain. The CDR3 is 14 amino acids. Trimming cost V 3 bases and J 0 bases, with 9 bases left between them. CDR3: CASSHGCNSYEQYF. The CDR3 DNA sequence: TGCGCCAGCAGTCACGGCTGCAACTCCTACGAGCAGTACTTC.

This clone occurred a few times. The chain is built from TRBV19 and TRBJ2-2; the match to TRBD2 covers 7 bases. The CDR3 runs to 14 residues. The germline V gene encodes CDR1 LNHDA and CDR2 SQIVND (reference sequence). V lost 1 base, J lost 6 bases, and 2 bases stayed unmatched. CDR3 loop: CASSIGAGAGELFF. The CDR3 region has the DNA TGTGCCAGTAGTATAGGTGCGGGGGCCGGGGAGCTGTTTTTT.